A selection of T cell receptor beta chains follows, all from one sample in a study of yellow fever vaccine responses in identical twins. In TCRdb, the RT-PCR reads were re-called with MiXCR into one record per CDR3 protein. Counted here are 4,000 to 5,000 distinct CDR3 sequences, 65% to 90% occurring once; the ten biggest clones make up under 2.5%. The sample was T cells from blood (PBMCs), unsorted or a sorted subset (not recorded which), taken before or after yellow fever vaccination (not recorded which). These receptors were collected from a woman aged 18-29 years who received the yellow fever vaccine. The CDR3 runs from the conserved cysteine through the conserved F or W. Fields, in order: V gene, J gene, D gene, clone size, CDR3 protein, CDR3 DNA. The D gene is left open where the match is weak. Size values are once, few and many counts, or a class for expanded clones, and some rows have none.

>TRBV29-1|TRBJ2-2|-|-
CSALGTLNTGELFF
TGCAGCGCCCTAGGGACTCTTAACACCGGGGAGCTGTTTTTT
>TRBV13|TRBJ2-5|-|-
CASRAGGGQETQYF
TGTGCCAGCAGAGCCGGTGGGGGGCAAGAGACCCAGTACTTC
>TRBV7-2|TRBJ2-1|TRBD2|-
CASSLKLAGNEQFF
TGTGCCAGCAGCTTAAAATTAGCGGGCAATGAGCAGTTCTTC
>TRBV20-1|TRBJ1-5|TRBD1|-
CSARGDRGRDQPQHF
TGCAGTGCTAGAGGTGACAGGGGCAGGGATCAGCCCCAGCATTTT
>TRBV13|TRBJ2-3|-|-
CASNPGLGTDTQYF
TGTGCCAGCAACCCGGGACTCGGCACAGATACGCAGTATTTT
>TRBV29-1|TRBJ1-1|-|-
CSAPSTGLGGAFF
TGCAGCGCGCCTTCTACGGGGCTCGGGGGAGCTTTCTTT
>TRBV4-3|TRBJ1-2|-|-
CASSQDVTRAYGYTF
TGCGCCAGCAGCCAAGACGTAACCAGGGCCTATGGCTACACCTTC
>TRBV5-4|TRBJ1-5|-|-
CASSLSGADSNQPQHF
TGTGCCAGCAGCTTGTCAGGGGCTGATAGCAATCAGCCCCAGCATTTT
>TRBV30|TRBJ1-1|-|-
CAWSFGNTEAFF
TGTGCCTGGAGTTTTGGGAACACTGAAGCTTTCTTT
>TRBV7-9|TRBJ1-2|-|-
CASSSQEFYGYTF
TGTGCCAGCAGCTCCCAGGAGTTCTATGGCTACACCTTC
>TRBV11-3|TRBJ2-7|-|-
CASSFGTGRREQYF
TGTGCCAGCAGCTTCGGGACCGGGAGACGCGAGCAGTACTTC
>TRBV18|TRBJ2-1|-|once
CASSPESGANNEQFF
TGTGCCAGCTCACCAGAATCGGGGGCTAACAATGAGCAGTTCTTC
>TRBV29-1|TRBJ2-5|-|-
CSVAPGGETQYF
TGCAGCGTTGCGCCCGGGGGAGAGACCCAGTACTTC
>TRBV19|TRBJ2-1|-|-
CASSIVNEQFF
TGTGCCAGTAGTATAGTCAATGAGCAGTTCTTC
>TRBV30|TRBJ2-1|TRBD2|-
CAWSALRTSNEQFF
TGTGCCTGGAGTGCCCTCCGGACTAGCAACGAGCAGTTCTTC
>TRBV19|TRBJ2-7|TRBD1|once
CASSTSGQGGYEQYF
TGTGCCAGTAGTACCTCCGGACAGGGCGGGTACGAGCAGTACTTC
>TRBV7-3|TRBJ2-3|-|-
CASSLILGAGAQYF
TGTGCCAGCAGCTTAATTTTGGGTGCAGGGGCGCAGTATTTT
>TRBV7-3|TRBJ2-3|-|-
CASSFGTSDTQYF
TGTGCCAGCAGCTTTGGTACCTCAGATACGCAGTATTTT
>TRBV5-1|TRBJ2-2|-|-
CASQWGFNTGELFF
TGCGCCTCCCAGTGGGGATTTAACACCGGGGAGCTGTTTTTT
>TRBV29-1|TRBJ2-1|TRBD2|-
CSAVLAGRWDEQFF
TGCAGCGCCGTACTAGCGGGAAGGTGGGATGAGCAGTTCTTC
>TRBV3-1|TRBJ2-5|-|-
CASSQAGPTQYF
TGTGCCAGCAGCCAAGCCGGGCCGACCCAGTACTTC
>TRBV29-1|TRBJ2-7|-|-
CSVEGDAYYEQYF
TGCAGCGTTGAAGGAGACGCCTACTACGAGCAGTACTTC
>TRBV11-1|TRBJ2-1|TRBD2|-
CASSLLAGRGYNEQFF
TGTGCCAGCAGCTTACTAGCGGGACGGGGATACAATGAGCAGTTCTTC
>TRBV6-6|TRBJ2-2|TRBD2|-
CASRYAGLARNTGELFF
TGTGCCAGCAGATATGCGGGACTAGCGAGGAACACCGGGGAGCTGTTTTTT
>TRBV2|TRBJ2-2|TRBD1|-
CASSEVGGGTGELFF
TGTGCCAGCAGTGAAGTAGGGGGCGGCACCGGGGAGCTGTTTTTT
>TRBV15|TRBJ1-4|TRBD1|-
CATSSRTGVANEKLFF
TGTGCCACCAGCAGCCGTACAGGGGTAGCTAATGAAAAACTGTTTTTT
>TRBV6-2/TRBV6-3|TRBJ1-1|-|few
CASSYSHPGQARGTEAFF
TGTGCCAGCAGTTACTCGCACCCGGGGCAAGCCAGAGGCACTGAAGCTTTCTTT
>TRBV7-3|TRBJ2-2|TRBD1|-
CASSATGGMETGELFF
TGTGCCAGCAGCGCGACAGGGGGAATGGAGACCGGGGAGCTGTTTTTT
>TRBV11-3|TRBJ1-1|-|-
CASSSVVMSGQGTEAFF
TGTGCCAGCAGCTCCGTGGTGATGAGCGGGCAGGGCACTGAAGCTTTCTTT
>TRBV4-3|TRBJ2-3|-|-
CASSQAYTDTQYF
TGCGCCAGCAGCCAAGCATACACAGATACGCAGTATTTT
>TRBV7-3|TRBJ1-6|-|-
CASSFGAGLGSPLHF
TGTGCCAGCAGCTTCGGGGCCGGGTTAGGCTCACCCCTCCACTTT
>TRBV19|TRBJ2-5|-|-
CASSIGQETQYF
TGTGCCAGTAGTATCGGCCAAGAGACCCAGTACTTC
>TRBV29-1|TRBJ2-3|-|-
CSVVIRVRTDTQYF
TGCAGCGTTGTTATTCGTGTCCGCACAGATACGCAGTATTTT
>TRBV5-1|TRBJ2-4|-|-
CASSLVGGRAKNIQYF
TGCGCCAGCAGCTTGGTGGGGGGCAGGGCCAAAAACATTCAGTACTTC
>TRBV29-1|TRBJ2-1|-|once
CSVVLHNEQFF
TGCAGCGTTGTCCTACACAATGAGCAGTTCTTC
>TRBV7-9|TRBJ2-1|TRBD2|-
CASSLGGSPYNEQFF
TGTGCCAGCAGCTTAGGCGGGAGTCCCTACAATGAGCAGTTCTTC
>TRBV5-5|TRBJ2-7|TRBD1|few
CASSLRQGGEQYF
TGTGCCAGCAGTCTAAGACAGGGCGGCGAGCAGTACTTC